This entry concerns a single TCR beta chain. The data originate from a study of Graves' ophthalmopathy and Graves' hyperthyroidism. Study-wide context: The collection of peripheral blood took place at initial diagnosis, before any treatment.

Beta-chain TCR CDR3 regions were amplified from RNA transcripts. A first-round RT-PCR used HTBI primers, followed by a second-round multiplex PCR. TCRdb ran MiXCR on the multiplex PCR reads and lists one entry per CDR3 protein. The sample holds some 160,000 distinct CDR3 sequences, around 40% seen once. The V end was cut by 2 bases, the J end by 0 bases, with 13 bases between. The CDR3 is 16 amino acids. This sequence was found in a young man with Graves' ophthalmopathy. The chain has TRBV12-3 or TRBV12-4 and TRBJ2-5; TRBD2 might be the D (5 bases). The sample consisted of peripheral blood. Here the CDR3 reads CASSLSGSGYQETQYF. DNA for the CDR3: TGTGCCAGCAGTTTATCGGGGTCGGGGTACCAAGAGACCCAGTACTTC.